These T cell receptor beta chains were read from a single sample in a study of shared clonotypes between healthy human individuals. Sequencing used immunoSEQ multiplex PCR; TCRdb keeps in-frame clones, though not all of them. The table shows millions of clones, with 90% to 95% occurring only once. The material sequenced was naive CD4+ T cells sorted from blood. All receptors come from a man younger than 35 in good health. CDR3s include the opening cysteine and the closing phenylalanine or tryptophan.

V gene: TRBV5-1; J gene: TRBJ2-3; CDR3 protein: CASSLASSGAGDTQYF
V gene: TRBV15; J gene: TRBJ2-1; CDR3 protein: CATSIGGRNNEQFF
V gene: TRBV10-3; J gene: TRBJ1-2; CDR3 protein: CAISESSGAGYTF
V gene: TRBV30; J gene: TRBJ1-6; CDR3 protein: CAWTVTSYNSPLHF
V gene: TRBV7-9; J gene: TRBJ1-6; CDR3 protein: CASSLDKGQNSPLHF
V gene: TRBV7-9; J gene: TRBJ1-2; CDR3 protein: CASSPTGYYGYTF
V gene: TRBV28; J gene: TRBJ2-7; CDR3 protein: CASRTGLAGGPPSYEQYF
V gene: TRBV5-4; J gene: TRBJ2-1; CDR3 protein: CASSLGSDVYNEQFF
V gene: TRBV7-9; J gene: TRBJ2-3; CDR3 protein: CASSRLTSGTDTQYF
V gene: TRBV7-2; J gene: TRBJ2-2; CDR3 protein: CASSLEALAGAELFF
V gene: TRBV7-9; J gene: TRBJ2-5; CDR3 protein: CASSLTGGRFETQYF
V gene: TRBV15; J gene: TRBJ2-3; CDR3 protein: CATSRVGTPTDTQYF
V gene: TRBV4-3; J gene: TRBJ2-2; CDR3 protein: CASSQAVTSGRSGELFF
V gene: TRBV5-1; J gene: TRBJ2-7; CDR3 protein: CASSLGRDYEQYF
V gene: TRBV30; J gene: TRBJ1-6; CDR3 protein: CAWRALQGSPLHF
V gene: TRBV11-2; J gene: TRBJ1-5; CDR3 protein: CASSLDVGGTNQPQHF
V gene: TRBV5-1; J gene: TRBJ2-5; CDR3 protein: CASSRWTSGETQYF
V gene: TRBV5-4; J gene: TRBJ2-7; CDR3 protein: CASSPPTTDYSEQYF
V gene: TRBV10-3; J gene: TRBJ2-7; CDR3 protein: CAISQDYEQYF
V gene: TRBV6-4; J gene: TRBJ2-3; CDR3 protein: CASSAGARGIGTDTQYF
V gene: TRBV5-1; J gene: TRBJ2-7; CDR3 protein: CASSPIGGISTYEQYF
V gene: TRBV7-9; J gene: TRBJ1-6; CDR3 protein: CASSLAGTEDSPLHF
V gene: TRBV7-9; J gene: TRBJ1-4; CDR3 protein: CASSLQAGTNREKLFF
V gene: TRBV6-1; J gene: TRBJ2-5; CDR3 protein: CASSEGQQETQYF